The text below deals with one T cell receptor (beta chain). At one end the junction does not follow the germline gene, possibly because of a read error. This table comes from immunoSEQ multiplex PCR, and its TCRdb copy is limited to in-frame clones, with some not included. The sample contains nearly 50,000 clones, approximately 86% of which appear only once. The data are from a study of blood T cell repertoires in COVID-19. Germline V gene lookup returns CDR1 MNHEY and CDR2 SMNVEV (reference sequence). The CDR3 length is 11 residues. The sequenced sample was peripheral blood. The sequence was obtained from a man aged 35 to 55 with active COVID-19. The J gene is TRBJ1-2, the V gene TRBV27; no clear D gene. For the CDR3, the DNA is TGTGCCACCAGTCGAGGGAATGGCTACACCTTC. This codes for CATSRGNGYTF.